Listed below are T cell receptor beta chains from one sample, sequenced in a study of blood T cell repertoires in COVID-19. Assay used: immunoSEQ multiplex PCR; TCRdb lists only in-frame clones, some missing. In the table there are some 210,000 clones, over 75% of which are singletons. The source material was peripheral blood. These receptors came from a woman between 40 and 55 years old who had recovered from COVID-19. The CDR3 runs from the conserved cysteine through the conserved F or W.

TRBJ2-7 | TRBV11-2 | CASSLGTSGPYEQYF
TRBJ1-5 | TRBV6-2/TRBV6-3 | CASTPTGGFQPQHF
TRBJ2-5 | TRBV5-1 | CASSFGGQGETQYF
TRBJ2-2 | TRBV5-1 | CASSIDRGQGGELFF
TRBJ1-3 | TRBV7-2 | CASSFISSGNTIYF
TRBJ1-1 | TRBV20-1 | CSALRNTEAFF
TRBJ2-2 | TRBV28 | CASTGLAEITGELFF
TRBJ1-1 | TRBV15 | CATSRANGGTEAFF
TRBJ2-1 | TRBV9 | CASSAGLASSYNEQFF
TRBJ1-5 | TRBV30 | CAWTQGSNQPQHF
TRBJ2-1 | TRBV7-9 | CASSLGLAGDEQFF
TRBJ2-5 | TRBV7-8 | CASSLALAGGTQYF
TRBJ1-4 | TRBV6-5 | CASRRQGLGNEKLFF
TRBJ1-1 | TRBV7-2 | CASSQGHTEAFF
TRBJ2-7 | TRBV7-9 | CASSLARGGSQEYYEQYF
TRBJ1-1 | TRBV18 | CASSPTTGVEAFF
TRBJ2-3 | TRBV13 | CASSPTIGEVTDTQYF
TRBJ2-5 | TRBV6-5 | CASSVLEEETQYF
TRBJ1-2 | TRBV6-5 | CASSYSRDREGYTF
TRBJ1-1 | TRBV7-9 | CASSLGHLGQVNTEAFF
TRBJ2-7 | TRBV6-5 | CASSFNYEQYF
TRBJ2-1 | TRBV7-9 | CASSPRTSGREGSYNEQFF
TRBJ1-4 | TRBV5-1 | CASSIGQPGGEKLFF